This T cell receptor beta chain was sequenced for a study of T-cell reconstitution after alpha-beta-depleted transplantation in children. Study-wide results and limits: The authors attributed T-cell counts and diversity one year after transplant mostly to newly produced T cells. Where some patients showed high TCRbeta diversity at day 60, it came from recipient T cells and thymic progenitors that had survived. Several hundred expanded graft clones reportedly were the source of alpha-beta T cells about two months after transplant.

With respect to this clonotype: Its antigen is as yet unknown.

TCRbeta library preparation incorporated unique molecular identifiers. TCRdb re-called the PCR reads with MiXCR, one entry per CDR3 protein. The sample lists 900,000 or so distinct CDR3 sequences, approximately 15% occurring once. Material: PBMCs, mostly from graft donor cells, obtained 360 days after TCRalphabeta/CD19-depleted stem cell transplant. The clonotype comes from a male patient under 18 who had a stem cell transplant for acute lymphoblastic leukemia, so the T cells may come from the graft donor.

CDR3 sequence: CASSSGTVAKNIQYF. In DNA, the CDR3 is TGTGCCAGCAGCTCGGGGACCGTAGCCAAAAACATTCAGTACTTC. The rearrangement links TRBV12-3 or TRBV12-4 to TRBJ2-4, with D tentatively TRBD1 or TRBD2 (5 bases each). This CDR3 region has 15 residues. Between the trimmed V and J ends, which lost 6 bases and 0 bases, there was a span of 12 bases.